The rows below give T cell receptor beta chains drawn from one sample of a study of T-cell memory formation after mild COVID-19. TCRdb re-analysed the 5' RACE reads in MiXCR, keeping a single row per CDR3 protein. Here the sample spans a few hundred thousand distinct CDR3 sequences, around 25% being singletons. The sample was PBMCs or a T cell subset sorted from them (not recorded which). These receptors originate from an adult woman who had mild COVID-19 (a few samples of this study predate the infection). Cell type and time point are not known. Each CDR3 is given with its conserved first and last residue. Size values are once, few and many counts, or a class for expanded clones, and some rows have none.

j_call v_call clone_size cdr3_aa
TRBJ2-7 TRBV7-9 NA CASSLRTSGGYEQYF
TRBJ1-2 TRBV7-2 few CASSLDQGPAPSYGYTF
TRBJ2-7 TRBV6-5 few CASKGLSTQQYF
TRBJ2-5 TRBV30 NA CAWSVSYREARETQYF
TRBJ2-1 TRBV5-1 NA CASSRGGVDEQFF
TRBJ2-1 TRBV20-1 once CSASRWTSGAETHVNEQFF
TRBJ2-2 TRBV4-3 NA CASSQEAGFPGELFF
TRBJ1-1 TRBV7-2 few CASSSPRDRDDTEAFF
TRBJ2-4 TRBV12-3/TRBV12-4 NA CASQGEGNIQYF
TRBJ2-1 TRBV7-6 NA CASSPRDRYNEQFF
TRBJ2-1 TRBV19 few CASDKGTSGEQFF
TRBJ2-1 TRBV4-1 few CASSQGGLAGGLKWNPEQFF
TRBJ1-5 TRBV4-3 NA CASSQDRVDQPQHF
TRBJ2-1 TRBV30 NA CAWSRLAGGGNEQFF
TRBJ1-4 TRBV5-1 NA CASSLNGQYEKLFF
TRBJ1-6 TRBV18 few CASPERDRISSPLHF
TRBJ1-6 TRBV14 NA CASSQGAYSPLHF